This entry describes one T cell receptor (beta chain). The target antigen is unknown. The length of the CDR3 is 14 residues. V shed 2 bases and J shed 2 bases, with 7 bases lying between them. Germline CDR1 KGHSH, CDR2 LQKENI. This sample was taken from a study of T cells in localized non-small cell lung cancer. Repertoires were generated with immunoSEQ multiplex PCR, while TCRdb's copy carries only in-frame clones and drops some. Of roughly 40,000 clones detected, around 87% appear once; the ten largest clones hold roughly 3.6%. Study results and caveats: Only one tumor region went through sequencing, so heterogeneity may still be there. Exceeding tumor, uninvolved adjacent lung had the highest T cell clonality. Among the top 100 tumor clones, a median about 60 appeared in adjacent lung. Longer overall survival was associated with a higher density of T cells in the blood.

This chain links TRBV18 with TRBJ1-5, with D perhaps TRBD1 (5 bases). This specimen consisted of peripheral blood, obtained before any cancer treatment. The TCR originated in a man aged 18 to 50 with stage I lung adenocarcinoma. The CDR3 DNA sequence: TGTGCCAGCTCACCAACCAGGGGCAATCAGCCCCAGCATTTT. This sequence encodes CASSPTRGNQPQHF.